A selection of T cell receptor beta chains follows, all from one sample in a study of CD8+ T cells in alopecia areata. Some clones are missing from TCRdb's copy, which holds only in-frame ones; the method was immunoSEQ multiplex PCR. The sample lists roughly 250,000 clones, 50% to 75% occurring once. The sequenced sample was CD4+ T cells sorted from blood, obtained at approximately week 51, from a patient treated with tofacitinib. These receptors were taken from a human donor with alopecia areata. Each CDR3 is given with its conserved first and last residue. D genes are given only for firm matches. Not every row has a clone size; where given, it reads once, few, many or a size class.

V	D	J	size	CDR3	DNA
TRBV7-2	NA	TRBJ1-6	NA	CASSGLNSPLHF	TGTGCCAGCTCAGGGCTTAACTCACCCCTCCACTTT
TRBV18	TRBD1	TRBJ1-2	once	CASSPIEGQGATGYTF	TGTGCCAGCTCACCAATAGAAGGACAGGGGGCGACGGGCTACACCTTC
TRBV25-1	NA	TRBJ2-5	NA	CASSEGARETQYF	TGTGCCAGCAGTGAGGGGGCTCGGGAGACCCAGTACTTC
TRBV7-2	TRBD1	TRBJ1-1	NA	CASSLSRLNRGNTEAFF	TGTGCCAGCAGCTTATCAAGACTCAACAGGGGGAACACTGAAGCTTTCTTT
TRBV11-2	NA	TRBJ2-7	NA	CASSLGWGYEQYF	TGTGCCAGCAGCTTAGGTTGGGGCTACGAGCAGTACTTC
TRBV29-1	NA	TRBJ2-5	NA	CSVEDTGNQETQYF	TGCAGCGTTGAAGATACAGGAAACCAAGAGACCCAGTACTTC
TRBV29-1	NA	TRBJ1-1	NA	CSAEGPQRNTEAFF	TGCAGCGCCGAAGGACCTCAAAGGAACACTGAAGCTTTCTTT
TRBV30	NA	TRBJ2-1	NA	CAWSVRGSEQFF	TGTGCCTGGAGTGTACGGGGTAGTGAGCAGTTCTTC
TRBV7-2	NA	TRBJ2-5	once	CASSLKETQYF	TGTGCCAGCAGCTTAAAGGAGACCCAGTACTTC
TRBV19	NA	TRBJ1-5	once	CASRWSVDQPQHF	TGTGCCAGTAGATGGTCCGTTGATCAGCCCCAGCATTTT
TRBV29-1	TRBD1	TRBJ1-1	NA	CSVRGTGGKDTEAFF	TGCAGCGTTCGCGGGACAGGGGGCAAGGACACTGAAGCTTTCTTT
TRBV6-6	NA	TRBJ1-5	NA	CASATGPEQPQHF	TGTGCCAGCGCCACCGGGCCTGAGCAGCCCCAGCATTTT
TRBV10-3	TRBD1	TRBJ2-3	few	CAISETGQGTDTQYF	TGTGCCATCAGTGAGACGGGACAGGGCACAGATACGCAGTATTTT
TRBV5-1	NA	TRBJ1-2	NA	CASSRDGPSGGYTF	TGCGCCAGCAGCCGAGACGGCCCGAGTGGTGGCTACACCTTC
TRBV4-1	NA	TRBJ2-5	few	CASSQAPGETQYF	TGCGCCAGCAGCCAAGCCCCCGGGGAGACCCAGTACTTC
TRBV4-1	TRBD2	TRBJ2-1	NA	CASSQEASGGPLYNEQFF	TGCGCCAGCAGCCAAGAGGCTAGCGGGGGGCCCCTCTACAATGAGCAGTTCTTC
TRBV2	NA	TRBJ2-5	NA	CASITTGETQYF	TGTGCCAGCATAACCACGGGAGAGACCCAGTACTTC
TRBV30	NA	TRBJ1-1	NA	CAWLERGRGSEAFF	TGTGCCTGGCTGGAGAGGGGCCGAGGGTCTGAAGCTTTCTTT
TRBV4-1	NA	TRBJ2-7	few	CASSQVGQSISYEQYF	TGCGCCAGCAGCCAAGTCGGACAGTCAATCTCCTACGAGCAGTACTTC
TRBV5-1	NA	TRBJ2-3	NA	CASSLAEGPADTQYF	TGCGCCAGCAGCTTGGCCGAAGGGCCCGCAGATACGCAGTATTTT
TRBV30	TRBD1	TRBJ1-5	NA	CAWSQGTDHSNQPQHF	TGTGCCTGGAGCCAGGGGACAGACCATAGCAATCAGCCCCAGCATTTT
TRBV29-1	TRBD1	TRBJ2-7	NA	CSAMVRDRGYEQYF	TGCAGCGCAATGGTCCGGGACAGGGGTTACGAGCAGTACTTC
TRBV7-9	NA	TRBJ1-2	NA	CASSLNRDLNYGYTF	TGTGCCAGCAGCCTAAACCGGGATCTAAACTATGGCTACACCTTC
TRBV6-5	TRBD1	TRBJ2-5	NA	CASSYRDSQETQYF	TGTGCCAGCAGTTACCGGGACAGTCAAGAGACCCAGTACTTC
TRBV7-9	TRBD1	TRBJ1-3	NA	CASRPPGQGSSGNTIYF	TGTGCCAGCAGGCCCCCGGGACAGGGCTCCTCTGGAAACACCATATATTTT
TRBV20-1	NA	TRBJ1-2	NA	CSASTGFGYTF	TGCAGTGCTTCCACGGGCTTTGGCTACACCTTC
TRBV29-1	TRBD2	TRBJ2-7	few	CSVKRGTAAEQYF	TGCAGCGTTAAGCGGGGGACCGCCGCCGAGCAGTACTTC
TRBV6-5	TRBD2	TRBJ2-7	NA	CASSSLAGGSYEQYF	TGTGCCAGCAGTAGTCTAGCGGGGGGCTCCTACGAGCAGTACTTC
TRBV30	TRBD1	TRBJ1-5	NA	CAWGTGTGNNQPQHF	TGTGCCTGGGGAACCGGGACAGGGAACAATCAGCCCCAGCATTTT
TRBV5-1	NA	TRBJ2-2	NA	CASTETGNTGELFF	TGCGCCAGCACCGAGACAGGGAACACCGGGGAGCTGTTTTTT
TRBV7-9	NA	TRBJ1-1	few	CASSLARNTEAFF	TGTGCCAGCAGCTTAGCGAGGAACACTGAAGCTTTCTTT
TRBV10-2	NA	TRBJ1-4	once	CASSERGIREKLFF	TGCGCCAGCAGTGAGAGGGGGATTCGTGAAAAACTGTTTTTT
TRBV30	NA	TRBJ1-2	NA	CAWSPWKPRDYGYTF	TGTGCCTGGAGTCCCTGGAAACCCCGGGACTATGGCTACACCTTC
TRBV27	NA	TRBJ2-6	NA	CASRDSGANVLTF	TGTGCCAGCAGGGACTCTGGGGCCAACGTCCTGACTTTC
TRBV15	NA	TRBJ2-3	NA	CATSRDFLLNTQYF	TGTGCCACCAGCAGAGATTTCCTATTAAATACGCAGTATTTT
TRBV27	NA	TRBJ1-5	NA	CASSLQGSNQPQHF	TGTGCCAGCAGTTTACAAGGGAGCAATCAGCCCCAGCATTTT
TRBV2	NA	TRBJ1-2	NA	CASSEGTGGYTF	TGTGCCAGCAGTGAGGGGACCGGTGGCTACACCTTC
TRBV29-1	NA	TRBJ2-3	NA	CSVEGQGTDTQYF	TGCAGCGTTGAAGGTCAGGGGACAGATACGCAGTATTTT
TRBV9	NA	TRBJ1-1	NA	CASSPEVVALGTEAFF	TGTGCCAGCAGCCCAGAGGTGGTGGCCCTGGGGACTGAAGCTTTCTTT
TRBV18	NA	TRBJ2-7	NA	CASSPAGGTQDSYEQYF	TGTGCCAGCTCACCCGCAGGGGGGACGCAGGATTCCTACGAGCAGTACTTC
TRBV4-2	NA	TRBJ1-4	NA	CASSQGGGQLTNEKLFF	TGTGCCAGCAGCCAAGGGGGTGGACAGCTAACTAATGAAAAACTGTTTTTT
TRBV2	TRBD1	TRBJ2-5	NA	CASRQDRGQTQYF	TGTGCCAGCAGACAGGACAGGGGCCAGACCCAGTACTTC
TRBV5-6	NA	TRBJ1-5	few	CASSPSRSNQPQHF	TGTGCCAGCAGCCCCTCTCGGTCCAATCAGCCCCAGCATTTT
TRBV6-4	NA	TRBJ1-1	NA	CASSASMNTEAFF	TGTGCCAGCAGTGCCAGCATGAACACTGAAGCTTTCTTT
TRBV2	NA	TRBJ2-5	NA	CASAWETQYF	TGTGCCAGCGCTTGGGAGACCCAGTACTTC
TRBV27	NA	TRBJ1-5	NA	CASSRSWGEGQPQHF	TGTGCCAGCAGTCGGTCGTGGGGAGAGGGACAGCCCCAGCATTTT
TRBV29-1	NA	TRBJ1-2	NA	CSVDETSYGYTF	TGCAGCGTTGACGAGACTTCCTATGGCTACACCTTC
TRBV5-1	NA	TRBJ2-7	NA	CASSPGGTYEQYF	TGCGCCAGCAGCCCCGGGGGAACCTACGAGCAGTACTTC
TRBV2	NA	TRBJ2-5	NA	CASSAPGPKGETQYF	TGTGCCAGCAGCGCTCCGGGACCAAAAGGGGAGACCCAGTACTTC
TRBV10-3	NA	TRBJ2-7	few	CAIRGQRYEQYF	TGTGCCATTCGGGGGCAAAGATACGAGCAGTACTTC
TRBV30	TRBD2	TRBJ2-3	NA	CAWSTAGRGDTQYF	TGTGCCTGGAGTACAGCGGGAAGGGGAGATACGCAGTATTTT
TRBV5-1	NA	TRBJ2-5	NA	CASSEAGSGRTQYF	TGCGCCAGCAGTGAGGCGGGGTCGGGCAGGACCCAGTACTTC
TRBV6-1	TRBD1	TRBJ1-5	NA	CASNTQGFQPQHF	TGTGCCAGCAACACACAGGGGTTTCAGCCCCAGCATTTT